The 16 T cell receptor beta chains below come from one sample, sequenced in a study of siplizumab effects on memory and regulatory T cells. Produced via immunoSEQ multiplex PCR; TCRdb's table is partial and in-frame only. There are about 100,000 clones in the sample; approximately 94% occur only once, and approximately 1.4% lies in the top ten. Sequenced input: non-Treg CD4+ T cells sorted from blood. Receptors originate from a human donor in good health.

This chain connects TRBV5-1 to TRBJ2-2; TRBD2 is a possible D gene (5 bases). Deletions cut 6 bases from V and 5 bases from J, with 14 bases between. The germline gives CDR1 SGHRS, CDR2 YFSETQ. The CDR3 is 14 amino acids. The CDR3 DNA is TGCGCCAGCAAGAGCGGAGTAGGGACCGGGGAGCTGTTTTTT. The encoded protein is CASKSGVGTGELFF.

The chain carries TRBV19 and TRBJ2-7, with TRBD1 matching 7 bases. Germline V gene lookup returns CDR1 LNHDA and CDR2 SQIVND (reference sequence). V lost 0 bases to trimming and J lost 4 bases; unmatched junction nucleotides: 12. This CDR3 region has 17 residues. The CDR3 loop reads CASSIDPSRQGRYEQYF. In DNA, the CDR3 is TGTGCCAGTAGTATAGATCCCTCAAGACAGGGTCGGTACGAGCAGTACTTC.

CDR3 bases: TGTGCCAGCAGCGTAGGGACAGGGGGTGGGAATGAGCAGTTCTTC. Translated, it gives CASSVGTGGGNEQFF. V and J are TRBV9 and TRBJ2-1; 10 bases are shared with TRBD1. CDR1 and CDR2 (germline): SGDLS, YYNGEE. This CDR3 is 15 amino acids long. V was clipped by 0 bases and J by 7 bases; unmatched bases: 4.

This chain uses TRBV7-9 with TRBJ1-5, with a possible D match to TRBD1 (5 bases). The V gene lost 5 bases and the J gene lost 5 bases, with 10 bases spanning the gap. The CDR3 is 13 residues long. From germline, CDR1 is SEHNR and CDR2 FQNEAQ (reference sequence). The CDR3 here is CASSRTGDQPQHF. The CDR3 nucleotides are TGTGCCAGCAGCAGAACAGGCGATCAGCCCCAGCATTTT.

V and J are TRBV27 and TRBJ2-6; 8 nucleotides match TRBD1. Germline V gene lookup returns CDR1 MNHEY and CDR2 SMNVEV (reference sequence). The CDR3 consists of 16 residues. J was trimmed by 0 bases and V by 2 bases; bases with no gene match: 0. The CDR3 sequence is CASSLQGASGANVLTF. The CDR3 nucleotides are TGTGCCAGCAGTTTACAGGGGGCCTCTGGGGCCAACGTCCTGACTTTC.

This chain links TRBV7-3 with TRBJ2-5, with D possibly matching TRBD2 (6 bases). The germline CDR1 and CDR2 sequences are SGHTA and FQGTGA. This CDR3 has 15 amino acids. V shed 6 bases and J shed 5 bases, with 19 bases lying between them. CDR3 protein: CASSRGRSRPETQYF. The CDR3 DNA sequence: TGTGCCAGCAGTCGGGGGAGGAGTAGGCCGGAGACCCAGTACTTC.

The CDR3: CASRSVVWTEAFF. CDR3 DNA: TGTGCCAGTAGGAGCGTGGTTTGGACTGAAGCTTTCTTT. V gene TRBV19 combines with J gene TRBJ1-1; D is uncertain. Germline assignment: CDR1 LNHDA and CDR2 SQIVND (reference sequence). The V end lost 6 bases, the J end lost 5 bases, and 13 bases lay between the germline ends. The CDR3 covers 13 residues. The entire variable domain, with the rest obtained from reference TRBV19 and TRBJ1-1, is as follows: DGGITQSPKYLFRKEGQNVTLSCEQNLNHDAMYWYRQDPGQGLRLIYYSQIVNDFQKGDIAEGYSVSREKKESFPLTVTSAQKNPTAFYLCASRSVVWTEAFFGQGTRLTVV.

This rearrangement joins TRBV5-8 to TRBJ1-2; D gene unclear. Germline CDR1 is SGHTS and CDR2 is YDEGEE. The CDR3 runs to 12 residues. V was shortened by 4 bases and J by 1 base, with 5 bases between the two germline ends. The CDR3 region has the DNA TGTGCCAGCAGCCTGGATAACTATGGCTACACCTTC. As protein: CASSLDNYGYTF.

V usage is TRBV6-5 and J usage is TRBJ2-7; a possible D gene is TRBD2 (6 bases). V lost 8 bases, J lost 2 bases, and 10 bases lay in between. This CDR3 spans 12 amino acids. Germline V gives CDR1 MNHEY, CDR2 SVGAGI. In nucleotides, the CDR3 is TGTGCCAGCCGGGGGATGCCCTACGAGCAGTACTTC. Encoded protein: CASRGMPYEQYF.

The chain recombines TRBV5-1 with TRBJ1-1; 10 bases map to TRBD1. J gave up 5 bases and V 4 bases, and 2 bases lay outside the gene matches. The CDR3 consists of 13 residues. The germline CDR1 and CDR2 sequences are SGHRS and YFSETQ. DNA of the CDR3: TGCGCCAGCAGCGGACAGGGGGGGACTGAAGCTTTCTTT. It codes for CASSGQGGTEAFF.

V gene TRBV2 combines with J gene TRBJ2-2, with TRBD2 identical over 9 bases. CDR3 size: 17 residues. CDR1 SNHLY and CDR2 FYNNEI come from the germline V gene. The CDR3 DNA reads as TGTGCATCGCTAACGACTAGACTAGCGGCGAACACCGGGGAGCTGTTTTTT. Translation gives CASLTTRLAANTGELFF.

This chain joins TRBV6-4 and TRBJ2-6, with TRBD1 matching 7 bases. CDR3 length: 16 amino acids. V lost 8 bases and J lost 0; bases outside the gene matches: 7. The germline V gene encodes CDR1 MRHNA and CDR2 SNTAGT. CDR3 protein: CASGETGFSGANVLTF. CDR3 coding DNA: TGTGCCAGCGGGGAGACAGGGTTCTCTGGGGCCAACGTCCTGACTTTC.

This clone occurred once. V and J are TRBV14 and TRBJ2-1; D not certain. Germline CDR1 SGHDN, CDR2 FVKESK. CDR3 length: 18 amino acids. V dropped 0 bases and J dropped 0 bases, with 15 bases sitting between them. DNA of the CDR3: TGTGCCAGCAGCCAAGATTGGGTTACGGGCGTCTCCTACAATGAGCAGTTCTTC. Its protein product is CASSQDWVTGVSYNEQFF.

The V call is TRBV2, the J call TRBJ2-5; TRBD1 agrees at 7 bases. This CDR3 region has 13 residues. V shed 5 bases, J shed 5 bases, and the junction held 5 bases outside the gene matches. Germline CDR1 SNHLY, CDR2 FYNNEI. The CDR3 DNA reads TGTGCCAGCAGTTTAGCCAGGGGGGAGACCCAGTACTTC. Its translation: CASSLARGETQYF.

The V call is TRBV5-1, the J call TRBJ1-2; D call uncertain. The germline V gene has CDR1 SGHRS and CDR2 YFSETQ. V lost 4 bases, J lost 0 bases, and 19 bases lay in between. This CDR3 has 17 residues. The CDR3 here is CASSQAGSEVANYGYTF. CDR3 sequence (DNA): TGCGCCAGCAGCCAGGCGGGCTCGGAGGTGGCTAACTATGGCTACACCTTC. Full variable domain (remainder filled in from reference TRBV5-1 and TRBJ1-2): KAGVTQTPRYLIKTRGQQVTLSCSPISGHRSVSWYQQTPGQGLQFLFEYFSETQRNKGNFPGRFSGRQFSNSRSEMNVSTLELGDSALYLCASSQAGSEVANYGYTFGSGTRLTVV.

V gene TRBV2 combines with J gene TRBJ2-7; 14 bases are shared with TRBD2. CDR1 is SNHLY, CDR2 FYNNEI, per germline. The CDR3 runs 18 residues. Germline trimming cut 6 bases from V and 2 bases from J; bases unmatched to any gene: 12. CDR3 coding DNA: TGTGCCAGCAGGAGGGGGACTAGCGGGAGTGGAAATCCCTACGAGCAGTACTTC. The encoded protein is CASRRGTSGSGNPYEQYF. Looking up the rest from reference TRBV2 and TRBJ2-7 gives the full variable domain: EPEVTQTPSHQVTQMGQEVILRCVPISNHLYFYWYRQILGQKVEFLVSFYNNEISEKSEIFDDQFSVERPDGSNFTLKIRSTKLEDSAMYFCASRRGTSGSGNPYEQYFGPGTRLTVT.